This T cell receptor (beta chain) emerged from a study of T-cell memory formation after mild COVID-19. Study-wide background: In these data, TCR clusters were largely donor specific. Notes on the study in general: Researchers report contracting CD4+ clones mostly in CM and EM, with CD8+ clones in EMRA. Later expanders leaned CD4+, whereas clones that contracted between day 15 and 85 were balanced CD4/CD8.

Remarks on this clonotype: The antigen is unknown.

This CDR3 has 13 residues. Trimming took 5 bases from V and 12 from J, leaving 16 bases between them. Germline V gene data show CDR1 as SGHTA and CDR2 as FQGNSA. Employing constant-segment primers, 5'RACE generated TCR alpha and TCR beta cDNA libraries bearing sample barcodes and UMIs. TCRdb re-called the 5' RACE reads through MiXCR, storing one row per CDR3 protein. Of about 200,000 distinct CDR3 sequences listed, more than 8% are singletons. Sequencing input: PBMCs or a T cell subset sorted from them (not recorded which). The receptor was isolated from a man younger than 35 who had mild COVID-19 (a few samples of this study predate the infection). Cell type and time point are not known. The V and J genes are TRBV7-2 and TRBJ1-4, with a weak D call TRBD1 (5 bases). CDR3 protein: CASSPHQGVELFF. CDR3 nucleotide sequence: TGTGCCAGCAGCCCCCACCAGGGAGTGGAACTGTTTTTT. The entire variable domain, with the rest obtained from reference TRBV7-2 and TRBJ1-4, is as follows: GAGVSQSPSNKVTEKGKDVELRCDPISGHTALYWYRQSLGQGLEFLIYFQGNSAPDKSGLPSDRFSAERTGGSVSTLTIQRTQQEDSAVYLCASSPHQGVELFFGSGTQLSVL.